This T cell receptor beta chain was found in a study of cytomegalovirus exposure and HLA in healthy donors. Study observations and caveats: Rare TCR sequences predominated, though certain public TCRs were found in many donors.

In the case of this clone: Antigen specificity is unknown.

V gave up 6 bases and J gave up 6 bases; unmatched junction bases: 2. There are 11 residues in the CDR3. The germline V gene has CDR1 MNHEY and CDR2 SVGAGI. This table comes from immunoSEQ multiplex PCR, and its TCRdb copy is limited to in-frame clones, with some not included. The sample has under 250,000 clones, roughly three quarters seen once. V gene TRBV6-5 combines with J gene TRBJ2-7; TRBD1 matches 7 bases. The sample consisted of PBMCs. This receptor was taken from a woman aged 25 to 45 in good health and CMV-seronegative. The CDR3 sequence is CASSQGVEQYF. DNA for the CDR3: TGTGCCAGCAGCCAGGGGGTCGAGCAGTACTTC.